The 11 T cell receptor beta chains in this list originate from one sample, sequenced in a study of blood T cell repertoires in COVID-19. The data were produced by immunoSEQ multiplex PCR, yet TCRdb's version contains in-frame clones alone and is incomplete. The profile covers a few hundred thousand clones, with around 78% appearing a single time and about 4.5% taken by the ten largest. The specimen sequenced was peripheral blood. These receptors came from a man aged 55 to 69 who had recovered from COVID-19.

The chain has TRBV6-5 and TRBJ2-7, with 9 bases that match TRBD1. The CDR3 covers 15 residues. V gave up 6 bases and J gave up 2 bases; unmatched junction bases: 8. Germline V gives CDR1 MNHEY, CDR2 SVGAGI. CDR3 sequence (DNA): TGTGCCAGCAGCAAAAGGACAGGGGATACCTACGAGCAGTACTTC. This translates into CASSKRTGDTYEQYF.

CDR3 nucleotide sequence: TGTGCCAGCAGTTTCCGGGGGAGGTACGAGCAGTACTTC. Translation gives CASSFRGRYEQYF. This sequence joins TRBV12-3 or TRBV12-4 and TRBJ2-7, with TRBD2 as a possible D gene (6 bases). V was pared by 3 bases and J by 4 bases, with 10 bases between. CDR3 length: 13 amino acids.

The rearrangement uses TRBV27 and TRBJ2-7; 10 nucleotides match TRBD2. CDR1 is MNHEY, CDR2 SMNVEV, per germline (reference sequence). Trimming took 6 bases from V and 6 from J; bases not matched to a gene: 5. CDR3 length equals 13 residues. CDR3 loop: CASSRLAGVEQYF. The CDR3 DNA sequence: TGTGCCAGCAGCCGGCTAGCGGGAGTCGAGCAGTACTTC.

The rearrangement joins TRBV10-3 to TRBJ2-7; possible D gene TRBD1, 6 bases. The V and J ends lost 4 bases and 0 bases respectively, with 16 bases between them. The CDR3 contains 16 residues. Looked up from germline, CDR1 is ENHRY and CDR2 is SYGVKD. Written as DNA, the CDR3 is TGTGCCATCAGTGTTCAGGGGCCCCGAAGCTCCTACGAGCAGTACTTC. Protein sequence: CAISVQGPRSSYEQYF.

V is TRBV29-1 and J is TRBJ2-7, with 10 bases matching TRBD1. J lost 6 bases, V lost 4 bases, and 9 bases had no gene match. The CDR3 is 14 residues long. CDR1 is SQVTM and CDR2 is ANQGSEA in the germline V gene. In nucleotides, the CDR3 is TGCAGCGTTGGCACGAGGACAGGGGGGAGCGAGCAGTACTTC. Translating it yields CSVGTRTGGSEQYF.

This clone was seen ten or more times. This chain joins TRBV7-2 and TRBJ2-7; 7 bases agree with TRBD2. There are 15 residues in the CDR3. With V trimmed by 6 bases and J by 9 bases, 17 bases remained unmatched. Per germline, CDR1 SGHTA and CDR2 FQGNSA. DNA for the CDR3: TGTGCCAGCAGTGCGGTAGCGGGTTTGGCCGGGGGGCAGTACTTC. Its translation is CASSAVAGLAGGQYF.

The gene calls are TRBV3-1 (or the pseudogene TRBV3-2) and TRBJ2-7; 14 positions agree with TRBD2. Germline lookup yields CDR1 LGHDT and CDR2 YNNKEL (reference sequence). This CDR3 is 14 amino acids long. V shed 5 bases and J 6 bases; nucleotides not matched to a gene: 3. The CDR3 here is CASSSGLAGGEQYF. The CDR3 nucleotides read TGTGCCAGCAGCTCTGGACTAGCGGGAGGCGAGCAGTACTTC.

The chain uses TRBV6-5 and TRBJ2-3, with D possibly being TRBD2 (6 bases). The CDR3 is made up of 15 amino acids. The germline gives CDR1 MNHEY, CDR2 SVGAGI. Trimming shortened V by 4 bases and J by 8 bases, and 19 bases separated the two germline ends. This chain's CDR3 is CASSSPGSRVATQYF. CDR3 sequence (DNA): TGTGCCAGCAGTTCCCCCGGGAGTAGGGTGGCTACGCAGTATTTT.

The rearrangement uses TRBV7-9 and TRBJ2-4; D ambiguous. This CDR3 is 15 amino acids long. Germline V gene sequence: CDR1 SEHNR, CDR2 FQNEAQ (reference sequence). V was clipped by 5 bases and J by 2 bases, with 13 bases between them. The CDR3 nucleotides are TGTGCCAGCAGCCCCGGAGCCGGGTCCAAAAACATTCAGTACTTC. Amino acid sequence: CASSPGAGSKNIQYF.

V is TRBV27 and J is TRBJ1-6, with a possible D match to TRBD1 (5 bases). CDR3 length: 15 residues. Per germline, CDR1 MNHEY and CDR2 SMNVEV (reference sequence). V gave up 11 bases and J gave up 4 bases, with 18 bases separating them. In DNA form, the CDR3 reads TGTGCCTGCCGGCGGGGGGACTTATATAATTCACCCCTCCACTTT. Translating it yields CACRRGDLYNSPLHF.

V usage is TRBV18 and J usage is TRBJ2-1; 14 bases are a match to TRBD2. This CDR3 has 18 residues. Germline V gene data show CDR1 as KGHSH and CDR2 as LQKENI. V dropped 5 bases and J dropped 0; count of bases not matched to a gene: 6. This CDR3 reads CASSSSGTSGSSYNEQFF. Written as DNA, the CDR3 is TGTGCCAGCTCATCGTCCGGGACTAGCGGGAGCTCCTACAATGAGCAGTTCTTC.